This T cell receptor (beta chain) appears in the sequencing data of a study of cytomegalovirus exposure and HLA in healthy donors. Whole-study findings and limits: TCR beta sequences reportedly predicted most subjects' HLA-A and HLA-B alleles accurately. The classifier, whose performance was assessed in both the original and validation cohorts, reportedly diagnosed cytomegalovirus status with high specificity and sensitivity. Later analysis identified a missense DCLRE1C variant that was linked to TCR beta V- and J-gene trimming. The authors later found HLA-associated TCR beta chains more clonally expanded than equally common others.

A word on this clone: Its matching antigen is unknown. One junction end disagrees with the germline gene, perhaps due to a read error.

It was with 60 Vbeta and 13 Jbeta primers that the PCR ran. Clones were read by immunoSEQ multiplex PCR, and TCRdb kept only the in-frame ones, dropping some. The sample contains approximately 150,000 clones, 60% to 80% of which appear only once. This CDR3 comprises 13 residues. Germline CDR1 is MNHEY and CDR2 is SMNVEV (reference sequence). The sequence derives from a man aged 55 to 69 in good health and CMV-seronegative. Sequencing was performed on PBMCs. This sequence joins TRBV27 and TRBJ2-7; 7 positions match TRBD1. The CDR3 DNA is TGTGCCAGCAGTTACGACAGGGCCTACAAGCAGTACTTC. Amino acid sequence: CASSYDRAYKQYF.